Below, 21 T cell receptor beta chains from the same sample are listed, as sequenced in a study of T cell responses to AZD1222 COVID-19 vaccine. Libraries were prepared by immunoSEQ multiplex PCR; TCRdb keeps only in-frame clonotypes and omits some of them. The sample lists about 120,000 clones, around 90% occurring once. Material: peripheral blood, obtained 28 days after the second dose of the MenACWY control vaccine. Receptor source: an adult who received the MenACWY meningococcal vaccine as a control.

The rearrangement uses TRBV29-1 and TRBJ2-1, with 7 bases lining up with TRBD2. Germline CDR1 is SQVTM and CDR2 is ANQGSEA. This CDR3 spans 13 amino acids. V was clipped by 7 bases and J by 4 bases; unmatched bases: 7. CDR3 sequence reads: CSGNSGLYNEQFF. CDR3 DNA sequence: TGCAGCGGAAATAGCGGGTTGTACAATGAGCAGTTCTTC.

This sequence joins TRBV7-2 and TRBJ2-7; possibly TRBD2 for D (5 bases). Germline CDR1 reads SGHTA; CDR2 reads FQGNSA. The V end lost 5 bases, the J end lost 9 bases, and 17 bases lay between the germline ends. The CDR3 contains 13 residues. CDR3 residues: CASSPGTFTRQYV. The CDR3 nucleotides read TGTGCCAGCAGCCCGGGCACCTTTACTAGGCAGTACGTC.

The chain has TRBV6-2 or TRBV6-3 and TRBJ2-3; D call uncertain. Trimming took 2 bases from V and 2 from J, leaving 8 bases between them. The CDR3 extends over 14 amino acids. Looked up from germline, CDR1 is MNHEY and CDR2 is SVGEGT. For the CDR3, the DNA is TGTGCCAGCAGTTACGGAGAGTCCACAGATACGCAGTATTTT. This translates into CASSYGESTDTQYF.

The gene calls are TRBV28 and TRBJ1-2, with D hard to call. The germline gives CDR1 MDHEN, CDR2 SYDVKM. V lost 2 bases to trimming and J lost 0 bases, with 10 bases between them. The CDR3 runs 15 residues. The CDR3 DNA sequence: TGTGCCAGCAGTTTACGTGCAGCCCCTAACTATGGCTACACCTTC. Its protein is CASSLRAAPNYGYTF.

The chain has TRBV5-1 and TRBJ1-3; tentatively, D is TRBD1 (5 bases). CDR3 length: 13 amino acids. Looked up from germline, CDR1 is SGHRS and CDR2 is YFSETQ. Trimming took 4 bases from V and 4 from J, leaving 9 bases between them. CDR3 DNA: TGCGCCAGCAGCGGGGACGTCGGAAACACCATATATTTT. This sequence encodes CASSGDVGNTIYF.

The J gene is TRBJ1-2, the V gene TRBV28, with 7 bases fitting TRBD1. The length of the CDR3 is 13 residues. The germline V gene encodes CDR1 MDHEN and CDR2 SYDVKM. The V gene end was trimmed by 6 bases and the J gene end by 7 bases; junction bases not matched to a gene: 8. The CDR3 DNA is TGTGCCAGCAGCCAAAACAGGGGTCGTGGCTACACCTTC. It specifies CASSQNRGRGYTF.

The chain couples TRBV5-1 to TRBJ1-1; D is ambiguous. V lost 0 bases and J lost 3, with 9 bases in between. The germline V gene encodes CDR1 SGHRS and CDR2 YFSETQ. The CDR3 sequence is 14 residues long. The CDR3 loop reads CASSLGVAYTEAFF. The CDR3 bases are TGCGCCAGCAGCTTGGGAGTGGCCTACACTGAAGCTTTCTTT.

This chain uses TRBV7-9 with TRBJ2-1; TRBD2 matches at 7 bases. With 5 bases clipped from V and 0 bases from J, the junction kept 7 bases outside the gene matches. CDR3 length equals 16 residues. Germline CDR1 SEHNR, CDR2 FQNEAQ (reference sequence). CDR3 residues: CASSRLAPGSYNEQFF. As DNA, the CDR3 is TGTGCCAGCAGCCGACTAGCCCCGGGCTCCTACAATGAGCAGTTCTTC.

The chain combines TRBV7-2 with TRBJ2-3; 7 nucleotides align to TRBD1. This CDR3 is 15 amino acids long. Trimming at V came to 5 bases and at J to 2 bases, leaving 7 bases not matched to a gene. Germline V CDR1 and CDR2: SGHTA, FQGNSA. CDR3 residues: CASSPIDRATDTQYF. The CDR3 DNA reads as TGTGCCAGCAGCCCTATCGACAGGGCCACAGATACGCAGTATTTT.

In this sample, this clone turned up once. This chain connects TRBV11-3 to TRBJ2-2, with 15 bases matching TRBD2. From germline, CDR1 is SGHNT and CDR2 YENEEA. V lost 5 bases to trimming and J lost 10 bases; unmatched junction nucleotides: 8. CDR3 length: 16 residues. CDR3 region: CASSTRTSGRAAELFF. DNA of the CDR3: TGTGCCAGCAGCACCCGGACTAGCGGGAGGGCCGCGGAGCTGTTTTTT.

Only one count was recorded for this clone. The V and J genes are TRBV6-1 and TRBJ2-5; tentatively, D is TRBD2 (7 bases). Trimming removed 1 base from V and 5 bases from J, with 14 bases in between. The germline CDR1 and CDR2 sequences are MNHNS and SASEGT. The CDR3 contains 15 residues. The CDR3 DNA is TGTGCCAGCAGTGAAGGGGGGGGGCAGGGGGAGACCCAGTACTTC. This sequence encodes CASSEGGGQGETQYF.

The rearrangement joins TRBV24-1 to TRBJ1-4; D may be TRBD1 (5 bases). The germline V gene has CDR1 KGHDR and CDR2 SFDVKD. CDR3 length: 16 amino acids. Trimming left V 7 bases short and J 2 bases short, with 16 bases between. This CDR3 reads CATRGIGELTNEKLFF. CDR3 nucleotide sequence: TGTGCCACCAGAGGAATAGGGGAATTGACTAATGAAAAACTGTTTTTT.

J is TRBJ1-2 and V is TRBV27, with 9 bases aligning to TRBD1. The V gene end was trimmed by 0 bases and the J gene end by 7 bases; junction bases not matched to a gene: 6. The V gene's germline CDR1 is MNHEY and CDR2 SMNVEV (reference sequence). There are 15 residues in the CDR3. CDR3 DNA sequence: TGTGCCAGCAGTTTATCGTTAAACAGGGGGCGTGGCTACACCTTC. Its translation is CASSLSLNRGRGYTF.

The chain is built from TRBV24-1 and TRBJ2-5, with a possible D match to TRBD2 (5 bases). CDR1 and CDR2 (germline): KGHDR, SFDVKD. The CDR3 runs 15 residues. V lost 0 bases and J lost 2, with 9 bases in between. CDR3 sequence reads: CATSDLRAAQETQYF. CDR3 sequence (DNA): TGTGCCACCAGTGATTTGCGAGCGGCACAAGAGACCCAGTACTTC.

This clone was seen a few times. The chain's CDR3 is CATSRGTGGDTQYF. The CDR3 DNA reads TGTGCCACCAGCAGAGGGACCGGGGGAGATACGCAGTATTTT. V is TRBV15 and J is TRBJ2-3, with a weak D call TRBD2 (6 bases). Germline V lookup: CDR1 LNHNV, CDR2 YYDKDF (reference sequence). This CDR3 has 14 amino acids. The V and J ends lost 1 base and 5 bases respectively, with 10 bases between them.

The chain carries TRBV4-3 and TRBJ2-1, with 13 positions matching TRBD2. Germline CDR1 is LGHNA and CDR2 is YSLEER. The CDR3 extends over 15 amino acids. V gave up 1 base and J gave up 7 bases; unmatched junction bases: 1. DNA of the CDR3: TGCGCCAGCAGCCAAGTGACTAGCGGGGGGAATGAGCAGTTCTTC. Its protein product is CASSQVTSGGNEQFF.

As to this clone: The junction and the germline gene differ at one end; a read error may be behind it. V is TRBV20-1 and J is TRBJ2-7; 10 bases map to TRBD2. The CDR3 sequence is 11 residues long. Germline V gene data show CDR1 as DFQATT and CDR2 as SNEGSKA (reference sequence). DNA for the CDR3: TGCAGGGCTAGCGGGAGCTACGAGCAGTACTTC. It yields the protein CRASGSYEQYF.

V usage is TRBV19 and J usage is TRBJ2-2; 11 bases match TRBD2. Germline CDR1 LNHDA, CDR2 SQIVND (reference sequence). The CDR3 sequence is 20 residues long. Trimming at V came to 3 bases and at J to 5 bases, leaving 17 bases not matched to a gene. CDR3 in amino acids: CASSIALAGGPPSYTGELFF. DNA of the CDR3: TGTGCCAGTAGTATCGCTCTAGCGGGAGGACCTCCTTCGTATACCGGGGAGCTGTTTTTT.

The rearrangement links TRBV3-1 (or the pseudogene TRBV3-2) to TRBJ2-2; no clear D gene. The germline V gene has CDR1 LGHDT and CDR2 YNNKEL (reference sequence). The CDR3 runs 12 residues. V was trimmed by 1 base and J by 7 bases, leaving 4 bases between them. The CDR3 loop reads CASSQVIGELFF. The CDR3 nucleotides read TGTGCCAGCAGCCAAGTAATCGGGGAGCTGTTTTTT.

This chain joins TRBV27 and TRBJ1-1; D perhaps matches TRBD1 (5 bases). Germline values: CDR1 MNHEY, CDR2 SMNVEV (reference sequence). V lost 8 bases to trimming and J lost 1 base, with 17 bases between them. This CDR3 has 15 residues. CDR3 nucleotide sequence: TGTGCCAGCCTAACGGGGGTGGGGTGGAACACTGAAGCTTTCTTT. This translates into CASLTGVGWNTEAFF.

The genes are TRBV3-1 (or the pseudogene TRBV3-2) and TRBJ2-2; 11 bases match TRBD2. CDR1 is LGHDT, CDR2 YNNKEL, per germline (reference sequence). V shed 2 bases, J shed 3 bases, and the junction held 8 bases outside the gene matches. This CDR3 is 18 amino acids long. The CDR3 region is CASSQHLSSGGYTGELFF. CDR3 coding DNA: TGTGCCAGCAGCCAACATCTGTCTAGCGGGGGGTACACCGGGGAGCTGTTTTTT.